This T cell receptor (beta chain) was sequenced during a study of tumor-infiltrating lymphocytes in primary liver carcinoma. Study-wide context: Through surgical resection, the patients' primary liver carcinoma was treated. Sample yields of productive TCRbeta reads, ranging from roughly 3.5 to 8 million, were similar across tissue types.

Turning to this clonotype: The antigen is undetermined.

A primer matching the constant region was used to make TCR beta cDNA from approximately 0.55 ug of total RNA. Three nested multiplex PCR rounds, a slightly modified ARM-PCR method, built the TCR beta libraries. A C-beta reverse primer and TRBV1-TRBV30 forward primers served in each of the first two PCR rounds, at about 9 cycles apiece. TCRdb analysed the multiplex PCR reads with MiXCR anew, one entry per CDR3 protein. The table shows about 200,000 distinct CDR3 sequences, with roughly two thirds occurring only once. Unsorted whole blood served as the source of blood RNA, and germline DNA was extracted as well. Among the patients, all had chronic HBV infection and none had been treated. The CDR3 runs to 14 residues. V dropped 9 bases and J dropped 0 bases, with 14 bases sitting between them. CDR1 and CDR2 from the germline V gene are MNHEY and SVGEGT. Study-wide findings and caveats: The study found tumor-adjacent and tumor-blood pairs overlapped less than tumor region pairs.

This TCR was recovered from an older woman with primary liver carcinoma and hepatitis B virus infection. The V call is TRBV6-2 or TRBV6-3, the J call TRBJ1-1; D might be TRBD1 (6 bases). Sequenced material: peripheral blood. In nucleotides, the CDR3 is TGTGCCAGTCGGCGAGGGGGGATGAACACTGAAGCTTTCTTT. It codes for CASRRGGMNTEAFF.